The rows below give T cell receptor beta chains drawn from one sample of a study of CD8+ T cells in alopecia areata. Profiling relied on immunoSEQ multiplex PCR, and the TCRdb table lists in-frame clones only, not all of them. The repertoire consists of 200,000 or so clones, with nearly 60% occurring once and the leading ten covering roughly 5%. The specimen was CD4+ T cells sorted from blood, collected at week 24, from a patient treated with tofacitinib. These receptors were collected from a human donor with alopecia areata. The CDR3 runs from the conserved cysteine through the conserved F or W. D genes are given only for firm matches. Some rows mark clone size as missing; the rest say once, few, many or name a class of expanded clone.

J | D | length | V | size | CDR3 | DNA
TRBJ2-7 | NA | 12 | TRBV13 | NA | CASSLSAYEQYF | TGTGCCAGCAGCTTATCCGCCTACGAGCAGTACTTC
TRBJ1-5 | NA | 15 | TRBV5-1 | NA | CASSLSGTLGQPQHF | TGCGCCAGCAGCCTAAGCGGGACTTTAGGTCAGCCCCAGCATTTT
TRBJ1-1 | NA | 12 | TRBV29-1 | NA | CSAKTGRTEAFF | TGCAGCGCAAAAACAGGGCGCACTGAAGCTTTCTTT
TRBJ2-3 | NA | 13 | TRBV4-3 | few | CASSREIPDTQYF | TGCGCCAGCAGCCGGGAAATCCCAGATACGCAGTATTTT
TRBJ1-2 | NA | 12 | TRBV29-1 | NA | CSVDSQNYGYTF | TGCAGCGTTGATAGTCAGAACTATGGCTACACCTTC
TRBJ1-4 | NA | 17 | TRBV5-6 | NA | CASSLAPRGATNEKLFF | TGTGCCAGCAGCTTGGCCCCCCGGGGAGCAACTAATGAAAAACTGTTTTTT
TRBJ2-3 | TRBD2 | 16 | TRBV7-2 | few | CASSLEVTSGPDTQYF | TGTGCCAGCAGCTTAGAGGTGACTAGCGGGCCAGATACGCAGTATTTT
TRBJ2-1 | NA | 15 | TRBV19 | NA | CASRGRQVQYNEQFF | TGTGCCAGTAGGGGCCGACAAGTTCAATACAATGAGCAGTTCTTC
TRBJ1-2 | TRBD1 | 12 | TRBV30 | NA | CAWTGGDYGYTF | TGTGCCTGGACAGGGGGCGACTATGGCTACACCTTC
TRBJ2-7 | NA | 12 | TRBV25-1 | NA | CASSPGIYEQYF | TGTGCCAGCAGTCCGGGGATTTACGAGCAGTACTTC
TRBJ2-2 | NA | 13 | TRBV4-3 | few | CASSHENTGELFF | TGCGCCAGCAGCCATGAAAACACCGGGGAGCTGTTTTTT
TRBJ2-3 | TRBD2 | 18 | TRBV30 | NA | CAWALGLPTTSGTDTQYF | TGTGCCTGGGCCCTCGGCCTCCCGACCACTAGCGGGACAGATACGCAGTATTTT
TRBJ2-7 | TRBD2 | 15 | TRBV10-2 | few | CASHTSGGTSYEQYF | TGCGCCAGTCATACTAGCGGGGGAACCTCCTACGAGCAGTACTTC
TRBJ1-5 | NA | 15 | TRBV2 | NA | CASSEDGQLNQPQHF | TGTGCCAGCAGTGAGGACGGACAGCTTAATCAGCCCCAGCATTTT
TRBJ2-7 | NA | 17 | TRBV29-1 | NA | CSVRTASSNRERALSCF | TGCAGCGTACGAACCGCTTCTTCAAACAGGGAAAGGGCCCTTTCTTGCTTC
TRBJ2-5 | TRBD1 | 13 | TRBV6-5 | NA | CASSRTGEETQYF | TGTGCCAGCAGTCGGACAGGGGAAGAGACCCAGTACTTC
TRBJ2-5 | NA | 13 | TRBV29-1 | once | CSVGGGVGETQYF | TGCAGCGTTGGTGGTGGGGTTGGAGAGACCCAGTACTTC
TRBJ2-3 | TRBD2 | 17 | TRBV27 | few | CASSSDTASGVTDTQYF | TGTGCCAGCAGTTCGGACACGGCTAGCGGGGTAACAGATACGCAGTATTTT
TRBJ1-6 | NA | 14 | TRBV27 | NA | CASSSGAGDSPLHF | TGTGCCAGCAGTTCGGGGGCTGGTGATTCACCCCTCCACTTT
TRBJ2-5 | TRBD1 | 14 | TRBV23-1 | NA | CASSPGQGQETQYF | TGCGCCAGCAGTCCAGGACAGGGACAAGAGACCCAGTACTTC
TRBJ1-1 | NA | 16 | TRBV15 | few | CATSAGTSVWTTEAFF | TGTGCCACCAGCGCCGGAACCTCGGTATGGACGACTGAAGCTTTCTTT
TRBJ2-2 | NA | 16 | TRBV30 | few | CAWRLYAGWDTGELFF | TGTGCCTGGAGGCTCTACGCGGGATGGGACACCGGGGAGCTGTTTTTT
TRBJ2-1 | TRBD2 | 15 | TRBV28 | NA | CASSLLAGAYNEQFF | TGTGCCAGCAGTCTTCTAGCGGGAGCATACAATGAGCAGTTCTTC
TRBJ2-7 | NA | 9 | TRBV23-1 | once | CARGGEQYF | TGCGCCAGGGGGGGCGAGCAGTACTTC
TRBJ2-7 | TRBD1 | 13 | TRBV7-3 | few | CASGDRDPYEQYF | TGTGCCAGCGGCGACAGGGATCCCTACGAGCAGTACTTC
TRBJ2-4 | TRBD1 | 15 | TRBV4-2 | few | CASGSRQGARDIQYF | TGTGCCAGCGGATCAAGACAGGGGGCGCGGGACATTCAGTACTTC
TRBJ1-6 | NA | 14 | TRBV7-2 | few | CASSLKGGDSPLHF | TGTGCCAGCAGCTTAAAAGGGGGGGATTCACCCCTCCACTTT
TRBJ2-1 | TRBD2 | 15 | TRBV18 | NA | CASSLWREGPDEQFF | TGTGCCAGCTCACTATGGCGGGAGGGCCCCGATGAGCAGTTCTTC
TRBJ1-2 | NA | 12 | TRBV7-6 | NA | CASSLGEGGYTF | TGTGCCAGCAGCTTAGGGGAGGGTGGCTACACCTTC
TRBJ2-7 | TRBD1 | 13 | TRBV2 | NA | CASVGQGPYEQYF | TGTGCCAGCGTCGGACAGGGGCCGTACGAGCAGTACTTC
TRBJ1-6 | NA | 14 | TRBV18 | few | CASSSAVQHSPLHF | TGTGCCAGCTCAAGCGCGGTTCAGCATTCACCCCTCCACTTT
TRBJ1-5 | NA | 19 | TRBV4-1 | NA | CASSQDTNPQGYSNQPQHF | TGCGCCAGCAGCCAAGATACTAACCCGCAGGGTTATAGCAATCAGCCCCAGCATTTT
TRBJ2-5 | NA | 11 | TRBV7-2 | NA | CASRLMETQYF | TGTGCCAGCAGGTTGATGGAGACCCAGTACTTC
TRBJ2-1 | NA | 14 | TRBV19 | NA | CATGTPSSYNEQFF | TGTGCCACCGGGACTCCGAGCTCCTACAATGAGCAGTTCTTC
TRBJ1-2 | NA | 15 | TRBV25-1 | NA | CASSGAGQSSYGYTF | TGTGCCAGCAGTGGAGCCGGACAGTCTTCCTATGGCTACACCTTC
TRBJ1-1 | TRBD1 | 16 | TRBV7-6 | NA | CASSLRYRGMNTEAFF | TGTGCCAGCAGCTTACGGTACAGGGGTATGAACACTGAAGCTTTCTTT
TRBJ2-3 | NA | 11 | TRBV5-4 | NA | CASSLVNTQYF | TGTGCCAGCAGCCTGGTGAATACGCAGTATTTT
TRBJ2-3 | TRBD1 | 19 | TRBV15 | few | CATSRDLPVAGTGSDTQYF | TGTGCCACCAGCAGAGATTTACCGGTCGCCGGGACAGGTTCAGATACGCAGTATTTT
TRBJ2-1 | TRBD2 | 14 | TRBV5-1 | few | CASRGLAPENEQFF | TGCGCCAGCAGGGGACTAGCGCCAGAAAATGAGCAGTTCTTC
TRBJ1-1 | TRBD1 | 13 | TRBV6-5 | NA | CASSGQGGRKAFF | TGTGCCAGCAGTGGACAGGGGGGACGGAAAGCTTTCTTT
TRBJ1-3 | NA | 15 | TRBV6-6 | NA | CASSGMGRSGNTIYF | TGTGCCAGCAGTGGAATGGGACGCTCTGGAAACACCATATATTTT
TRBJ2-7 | NA | 13 | TRBV10-3 | NA | CAIALALGYEQYF | TGTGCCATCGCTCTAGCACTAGGCTACGAGCAGTACTTC
TRBJ1-1 | TRBD1 | 15 | TRBV5-6 | NA | CASSHRQGVSTEAFF | TGTGCCAGCAGCCATCGACAGGGAGTAAGCACTGAAGCTTTCTTT
TRBJ2-5 | TRBD2 | 14 | TRBV29-1 | NA | CSVVLAGSQETQYF | TGCAGCGTTGTACTAGCGGGGAGTCAAGAGACCCAGTACTTC
TRBJ2-5 | NA | 15 | TRBV7-2 | NA | CASSTQGGRQETQYF | TGTGCCAGCAGCACCCAAGGGGGGAGACAAGAGACCCAGTACTTC
TRBJ2-7 | TRBD1 | 13 | TRBV30 | NA | CAWTLLDRAEQYF | TGTGCCTGGACCCTACTGGACAGGGCCGAGCAGTACTTC
TRBJ2-1 | TRBD2 | 16 | TRBV5-1 | NA | CASSLGGGSLWNEQFF | TGCGCCAGCAGCTTGGGTGGCGGGAGTTTGTGGAATGAGCAGTTCTTC
TRBJ2-5 | NA | 12 | TRBV23-1 | NA | CASSQSHGTQYF | TGCGCCAGCAGTCAATCACATGGGACCCAGTACTTC
TRBJ2-3 | NA | 17 | TRBV4-3 | NA | CASSQDGVGGSTDTQYF | TGCGCCAGCAGCCAAGATGGGGTTGGCGGTAGCACAGATACGCAGTATTTT
TRBJ2-7 | TRBD1 | 13 | TRBV29-1 | many | CSVGTGSYYEQYF | TGCAGCGTTGGGACAGGTTCTTACTACGAGCAGTACTTC
TRBJ2-1 | NA | 14 | TRBV10-3 | few | CAISESGSYNEQFF | TGTGCCATCAGTGAGTCGGGATCCTACAATGAGCAGTTCTTC